The 27 T cell receptor beta chains presented below share a single source sample, sequenced in a study of blood T cells in healthy people across ages. Then a second PCR, running roughly 7 to 11 cycles, was carried out with a sample-barcoded 5' primer and a J-beta primer mix. TCRdb called the 5' RACE reads again in MiXCR, with one record for every CDR3 protein. Of approximately 1.5 million distinct CDR3 sequences listed, 34% are singletons. Sequenced material: blood. These receptors were taken from a woman in her 30s in good health.

J is TRBJ1-2 and V is TRBV7-9; 7 bases line up with TRBD1. Per germline, CDR1 SEHNR and CDR2 FQNEAQ (reference sequence). The CDR3 consists of 14 residues. J gave up 3 bases and V 8 bases, and 9 bases lay outside the gene matches. CDR3 in amino acids: CASENTGTDYGYTF. The CDR3 nucleotides are TGTGCCAGCGAGAATACCGGGACAGACTATGGCTACACCTTC.

This clonotype was counted only a few times. This chain links TRBV5-1 with TRBJ2-1; 7 bases map to TRBD2. Germline V gene data show CDR1 as SGHRS and CDR2 as YFSETQ. CDR3 length: 15 residues. With V trimmed by 0 bases and J by 8 bases, 8 bases remained unmatched. The CDR3: CASSLGAGTHHEQFF. The CDR3 DNA is TGCGCCAGCAGCTTGGGAGCGGGAACTCACCATGAGCAGTTCTTC.

The table lists this clonotype with many counts. The chain combines TRBV28 with TRBJ2-7; D call uncertain. Between the trimmed V and J ends, which lost 5 bases and 6 bases, there was a span of 8 bases. The CDR3 consists of 11 residues. CDR1 and CDR2 from the germline V gene are MDHEN and SYDVKM. The CDR3 bases are TGTGCCAGCAGTCTTCGTCTCGAGCAGTACTTC. This gives the protein CASSLRLEQYF.

This clonotype turned up a few times. The CDR3 DNA follows: TGTGCCAGCAGCTCCGACAGGGGCCATGGCTACACCTTC. Its translation: CASSSDRGHGYTF. This chain joins TRBV7-3 and TRBJ1-2; TRBD1 agrees at 8 bases. The germline V gene has CDR1 SGHTA and CDR2 FQGTGA. Unmatched junction bases numbered 4, after V lost 4 bases and J lost 6 bases. This CDR3 contains 13 residues. Full variable domain (remainder filled in from reference TRBV7-3 and TRBJ1-2): GAGVSQTPSNKVTEKGKYVELRCDPISGHTALYWYRQSLGQGPEFLIYFQGTGAADDSGLPNDRFFAVRPEGSVSTLKIQRTERGDSAVYLCASSSDRGHGYTFGSGTRLTVV.

The CDR3 is CASSEHRNQPQHF. The CDR3 bases are TGTGCCAGCAGTGAGCACCGGAATCAGCCCCAGCATTTT. The chain joins TRBV6-1 to TRBJ1-5; D is undetermined. V was shortened by 3 bases and J by 4 bases, with 7 bases between the two germline ends. The V gene's germline CDR1 is MNHNS and CDR2 SASEGT. This CDR3 spans 13 amino acids.

The chain uses TRBV20-1 and TRBJ2-1; D call uncertain. The V and J ends lost 1 base and 9 bases respectively, with 13 bases between them. The CDR3 consists of 13 residues. Germline lookup yields CDR1 DFQATT and CDR2 SNEGSKA (reference sequence). The CDR3: CSARARGNLEQFF. DNA for the CDR3: TGCAGTGCTAGAGCGCGTGGTAACCTTGAGCAGTTCTTC.

The chain recombines TRBV12-3 or TRBV12-4 with TRBJ2-1, with D perhaps TRBD2 (6 bases). CDR3 length: 15 residues. Trimming removed 3 bases at V and 0 bases at J, with 9 bases between. As DNA, the CDR3 is TGTGCCAGCAGTTTCGTGGGGGGCTCCTACAATGAGCAGTTCTTC. Amino acids: CASSFVGGSYNEQFF.

On this clonotype: The junction departs from the called germline gene at one end, perhaps through a read error. The V and J genes are TRBV12-3 or TRBV12-4 and TRBJ2-5, with TRBD1 matching over 9 bases. This CDR3 region has 15 residues. The CDR3 here is CASSQGTGLRKTKYF. In DNA, the CDR3 is TGTGCCAGCAGCCAGGGGACAGGGTTACGAAAGACCAAGTACTTC.

Comments on this clonotype: Germline is not matched at one junction end, which may reflect a read error. V is TRBV20-1 and J is TRBJ2-1; D is perhaps TRBD2 (5 bases). This CDR3 contains 13 residues. The germline gives CDR1 DFQATT, CDR2 SNEGSKA (reference sequence). The CDR3 bases are TGCAATGCTCGAGGACTTATTCGGGGTGAGCAGTTCTTC. Translation gives CNARGLIRGEQFF.

The chain joins TRBV30 to TRBJ1-2, with D unclear. This CDR3 has 11 amino acids. Trimming removed 6 bases at V and 2 bases at J, with 7 bases between. In germline, CDR1 is GTSNPN, CDR2 SVGIG (reference sequence). DNA for the CDR3: TGTGCCTGTGGGCGAAACTATGGCTACACCTTC. It translates to CACGRNYGYTF.

This clonotype has only one observation. J is TRBJ2-2 and V is TRBV5-1; D not certain. Germline assignment: CDR1 SGHRS and CDR2 YFSETQ. This CDR3 has 15 residues. V gave up 6 bases and J gave up 0 bases, with 12 bases separating them. Here the CDR3 DNA reads TGCGCCAGCAACTTCGGCAGCCCGAACACCGGGGAGCTGTTTTTT. Its translation: CASNFGSPNTGELFF.

As concerns this clonotype: One end of the junction does not line up with germline, which may come from a read error. The CDR3 region has the DNA TGCGCCAGCAGCTGGACAGACCCCTACAATGGGCAGTTCTTC. Protein product: CASSWTDPYNGQFF. V usage is TRBV5-1 and J usage is TRBJ2-1, with D perhaps TRBD1 (6 bases). The germline V gene encodes CDR1 SGHRS and CDR2 YFSETQ. The CDR3 loop spans 14 amino acids.

V is TRBV6-5 and J is TRBJ1-2, with a possible D match to TRBD1 (5 bases). The CDR3 extends over 14 amino acids. Trimming removed 2 bases at V and 4 bases at J, with 11 bases between. Per the germline V gene, CDR1 is MNHEY and CDR2 is SVGAGI. The CDR3 nucleotides read TGTGCCAGCAGTTACGAAGCCGGGGGCTATGGCTACACCTTC. Amino acids: CASSYEAGGYGYTF.

This chain uses TRBV30 with TRBJ1-2; possibly TRBD1 for D (5 bases). CDR1 is GTSNPN and CDR2 is SVGIG in the germline V gene (reference sequence). The CDR3 contains 15 residues. Trimming left V 3 bases short and J 7 bases short, with 21 bases between. CDR3 sequence reads: CAWSTTGPRDGGYTF. Here the CDR3 DNA reads TGTGCCTGGAGCACAACCGGGCCCAGGGATGGTGGCTACACCTTC. The whole variable domain, remainder taken from reference TRBV30 and TRBJ1-2, is SQTIHQWPATLVQPVGSPLSLECTVEGTSNPNLYWYRQAAGRGLQLLFYSVGIGQISSEVPQNLSASRPQDRQFILSSKKLLLSDSGFYLCAWSTTGPRDGGYTFGSGTRLTVV.

DNA for the CDR3: TGTGCCAGCAGCCAAGTCTTGCTAGCCTACAATGAGCAGTTCTTC. As protein: CASSQVLLAYNEQFF. This chain uses TRBV14 with TRBJ2-1; D remains unclear. Germline assignment: CDR1 SGHDN and CDR2 FVKESK. Trimming cost V 1 base and J 2 bases, with 9 bases left between them. The CDR3 length is 15 residues.

This CDR3 is CATSLGESGTLQGSIQYF. CDR3 DNA sequence: TGTGCCACCAGCCTGGGGGAAAGCGGGACGCTCCAGGGGAGCATTCAGTACTTC. V is TRBV15 and J is TRBJ2-4, with D maybe TRBD2 (7 bases). The CDR3 spans 18 residues. The germline gives CDR1 LNHNV, CDR2 YYDKDF (reference sequence). V dropped 5 bases and J dropped 9 bases, with 29 bases sitting between them.

CDR3 DNA sequence: TGTGCCAGCAGCCGCCAGAGGGACTATGGCTACACCTTC. It codes for CASSRQRDYGYTF. This chain connects TRBV13 to TRBJ1-2; D not certain. The length of the CDR3 is 13 residues. Germline assignment: CDR1 PRHDT and CDR2 FYEKMQ (reference sequence). The V end was cut by 5 bases, the J end by 3 bases, with 10 bases between.

The chain recombines TRBV9 with TRBJ2-3; a weak D match, TRBD2 (6 bases). Trimming took 4 bases from V and 2 from J, leaving 14 bases between them. CDR1 is SGDLS and CDR2 is YYNGEE in the germline V gene. The CDR3 is 15 amino acids. CDR3 protein: CASSIGEAYTDTQYF. The CDR3 nucleotides read TGTGCCAGCAGCATCGGGGAGGCCTACACAGATACGCAGTATTTT.

In its sample, this clonotype was seen a few times. The chain carries TRBV11-2 and TRBJ1-1, with D tentatively TRBD1 (6 bases). The germline V gene encodes CDR1 SGHAT and CDR2 FQNNGV. With 2 bases removed from V and 8 bases from J, the gap between germline ends came to 15 bases. CDR3 size: 14 residues. This chain's CDR3 is CASSLYAGVGEAFF. The CDR3 nucleotides read TGTGCCAGCAGCTTATATGCAGGGGTTGGAGAAGCTTTCTTT.

The genes are TRBV9 and TRBJ2-7; D is unclear. This CDR3 is 18 amino acids long. In germline, CDR1 is SGDLS, CDR2 YYNGEE. Trimming cost V 6 bases and J 0 bases, with 25 bases left between them. The CDR3 nucleotides read TGTGCCAGCACCTGCGGCAAGACCCAAGGTGAAATCTCCTACGAGCAGTACTTC. This sequence encodes CASTCGKTQGEISYEQYF. Filled out from reference TRBV9 and TRBJ2-7, the complete variable domain reads DSGVTQTPKHLITATGQRVTLRCSPRSGDLSVYWYQQSLDQGLQFLIQYYNGEERAKGNILERFSAQQFPDLHSELNLSSLELGDSALYFCASTCGKTQGEISYEQYFGPGTRLTVT.

This clonotype was observed a handful of times. The V gene is TRBV20-1, the J gene TRBJ2-5; D call uncertain. This CDR3 contains 14 residues. Per germline, CDR1 DFQATT and CDR2 SNEGSKA (reference sequence). The V end lost 6 bases, the J end lost 2 bases, and 16 bases lay between the germline ends. CDR3 sequence: CSAPDQVVQETQYF. In DNA, the CDR3 is TGCAGTGCCCCGGATCAGGTAGTACAAGAGACCCAGTACTTC.

The sample holds a few counts of this clonotype. The genes are TRBV7-9 and TRBJ1-4; unclear D gene. This CDR3 is built from 12 residues. Per the germline V gene, CDR1 is SEHNR and CDR2 is FQNEAQ (reference sequence). V lost 3 bases and J lost 8, with 7 bases in between. CDR3 region: CASSFGSEKLFF. CDR3 bases: TGTGCCAGCAGCTTTGGATCGGAAAAACTGTTTTTT.

The V gene is TRBV12-3 or TRBV12-4, the J gene TRBJ1-5; tentative D call: TRBD1 (6 bases). Trimming pared 6 bases from V and 2 bases from J, leaving 17 bases between. The CDR3 has 16 residues. The CDR3 nucleotides are TGTGCCAGCAGGTCTGATACAGGGTCCCGCAATCAGCCCCAGCATTTT. It is translated as CASRSDTGSRNQPQHF.

The CDR3 DNA reads TGTGCCAGCATTAGTGGTCGGCGGGATGGCACAGATACGCAGTATTTT. Protein product: CASISGRRDGTDTQYF. The rearrangement joins TRBV11-2 to TRBJ2-3; D may be TRBD2 (6 bases). The CDR3 has 16 amino acids. CDR1 is SGHAT and CDR2 is FQNNGV in the germline V gene. Trimming took off 7 bases at V and 1 base at J, with 18 bases between the two ends.

In this sample, this clonotype turned up a few times. V usage is TRBV6-1 and J usage is TRBJ2-4; TRBD2 might be the D (6 bases). V lost 11 bases to trimming and J lost 3 bases, with 20 bases between them. Germline V gives CDR1 MNHNS, CDR2 SASEGT. The CDR3 is 15 residues long. This CDR3 is CASEEGRLGKNIQYF. The CDR3 DNA is TGTGCCTCGGAGGAGGGCCGTCTGGGCAAAAACATTCAGTACTTC.

This clonotype was found a few times. This chain uses TRBV6-6 with TRBJ2-1, with 12 bases lining up with TRBD2. The germline V gene has CDR1 MNHNY and CDR2 SVGAGI (reference sequence). J gave up 3 bases and V 6 bases, and 6 bases lay outside the gene matches. This CDR3 spans 16 amino acids. CDR3 region: CASSRGLAGFYNEQFF. The CDR3 DNA is TGTGCCAGCAGCCGAGGACTAGCGGGATTCTACAATGAGCAGTTCTTC.

The chain is built from TRBV5-1 and TRBJ2-1; 9 bases agree with TRBD1. The germline V gene encodes CDR1 SGHRS and CDR2 YFSETQ. Trimming took 2 bases from V and 6 from J; bases not matched to a gene: 9. The CDR3 consists of 16 residues. CDR3 loop: CASSFWTGTGPNEQFF. The CDR3 DNA sequence: TGCGCCAGCAGCTTCTGGACCGGGACAGGGCCCAATGAGCAGTTCTTC.